This is a list of T cell receptor beta chains from one sample in a study of T cell changes during pregnancy in multiple sclerosis. Repertoires were generated with immunoSEQ multiplex PCR, while TCRdb's copy carries only in-frame clones and drops some. The data contain roughly 61,000 clones, less than 95% of them singletons. The sequencing used CD8+ T cells from peripheral blood mononuclear cells, collected after pregnancy. These receptors were obtained from a female donor with multiple sclerosis, enrolled in a pregnancy study. CDR3s include the opening cysteine and the closing phenylalanine or tryptophan. A D gene is named only where the DNA matches it firmly.

v_call	d_call	j_call	cdr3_nt	cdr3_aa
TRBV4-1	TRBD2	TRBJ2-7	TGCGCCAGCAGCCACGGGACTAGCGGGGGAGCTACCTACGAGCAGTACTTC	CASSHGTSGGATYEQYF
TRBV2	TRBD1	TRBJ1-2	TGTGCCAGCAGTGAAGCTAACAGGGGGCGTCAAGGCTACACCTTC	CASSEANRGRQGYTF
TRBV7-6	TRBD1	TRBJ2-3	TGTGCCAGCAGCTTTAGGGACAGGGGTTTAGATACGCAGTATTTT	CASSFRDRGLDTQYF
TRBV11-2	TRBD1	TRBJ1-2	TGTGCCAGCAGCTTAGGCGGACAGGGGTCGAATGGCTACACCTTC	CASSLGGQGSNGYTF
TRBV5-4	TRBD2	TRBJ2-3	TGTGCCAGCAGCTTGGCTGTGGGAGGGGTCACAGATACGCAGTATTTT	CASSLAVGGVTDTQYF
TRBV30	-	TRBJ1-5	TGTGCCTGGAGTGTCTGGGGGGTCGATCAGCCCCAGCATTTT	CAWSVWGVDQPQHF
TRBV6-5	-	TRBJ2-7	TGTGCCAGCAGTTACCCTGGACTGGCGGAGCAGTACTTC	CASSYPGLAEQYF
TRBV7-9	-	TRBJ1-1	TGTGGCTCAGGGGATGGCACTGAAGCTTTCTTT	CGSGDGTEAFF
TRBV27	-	TRBJ2-2	TGTGCCAGCAGTTACCAGGGAACCGGGGAGCTGTTTTTT	CASSYQGTGELFF
TRBV7-9	TRBD2	TRBJ2-2	TGTGCCAGCAGCTTAGCGCCTAGCGGGAGGGGATACACCGGGGAGCTGTTTTTT	CASSLAPSGRGYTGELFF
TRBV12-5	-	TRBJ2-1	TGTGCTAGTGGTTTGGTATATATCGATGAGCAGTTCTTC	CASGLVYIDEQFF
TRBV19	-	TRBJ2-2	TGTGCCAGTAGTCCTACCGGGGAGCTGTTTTTT	CASSPTGELFF
TRBV7-6	TRBD2	TRBJ2-5	TGTGCCAGCAGCTTAGACGCTAGCGGCTGGGAGCAGTACTTC	CASSLDASGWEQYF
TRBV7-9	TRBD1	TRBJ1-4	TGTGCCAGCAGCTATGGGGACAGGGTTGCTACTAATGAAAAACTGTTTTTT	CASSYGDRVATNEKLFF
TRBV5-5	TRBD2	TRBJ2-1	TGTGCCAGCAGCCATTACCCGACTAGCGGGAGCTCCAATGAGCAGTTCTTC	CASSHYPTSGSSNEQFF
TRBV2	TRBD1	TRBJ2-7	TGTGCCAGCAGTGGGACAGGGGGTCCCTACGAGCAGTACTTC	CASSGTGGPYEQYF
TRBV9	-	TRBJ1-1	TGTGCCAGCAGCGTCTCGCTGACAGACGAAGCTTTCTTT	CASSVSLTDEAFF
TRBV19	-	TRBJ1-2	TGTGCCAGTAGTTCGGGGGGCAGTTGGGGCTACACCTTC	CASSSGGSWGYTF
TRBV19	-	TRBJ2-2	TGTGCCAGTAGTGCGAGCTTGTTCCCCAACGAGCTGTTTTTT	CASSASLFPNELFF
TRBV15	TRBD1	TRBJ2-5	TGTGCCACCATCCGGACAGGGGGAGAGGAGACCCAGTACTTC	CATIRTGGEETQYF
TRBV9	-	TRBJ2-7	TGTGCCAGCAGCGCTACTCCCAGGGGCCTTCCCTACGAGCAGTACTTC	CASSATPRGLPYEQYF
TRBV18	-	TRBJ1-2	TGTGCCAGCTCACCAGAACGGCCAGGGGGCTACACCTTC	CASSPERPGGYTF
TRBV11-2	TRBD1	TRBJ1-1	TGTGCCAGCGGATCTGTGGACAGGCCGAACACTGAAGCTTTCTTT	CASGSVDRPNTEAFF
TRBV25-1	-	TRBJ1-2	TGTGCCAGCAGTGAACAGGGATTCTTCTATGGCTACACCTTC	CASSEQGFFYGYTF
TRBV5-1	TRBD2	TRBJ2-1	TGCGCCAGCAGCGGGGGACTAGCGGGAGTCTCCAATGAGCAGTTCTTC	CASSGGLAGVSNEQFF
TRBV11-1	-	TRBJ1-3	TGTGCCAGCAGCTTTGGAGGAGGAAACACCATATATTTT	CASSFGGGNTIYF